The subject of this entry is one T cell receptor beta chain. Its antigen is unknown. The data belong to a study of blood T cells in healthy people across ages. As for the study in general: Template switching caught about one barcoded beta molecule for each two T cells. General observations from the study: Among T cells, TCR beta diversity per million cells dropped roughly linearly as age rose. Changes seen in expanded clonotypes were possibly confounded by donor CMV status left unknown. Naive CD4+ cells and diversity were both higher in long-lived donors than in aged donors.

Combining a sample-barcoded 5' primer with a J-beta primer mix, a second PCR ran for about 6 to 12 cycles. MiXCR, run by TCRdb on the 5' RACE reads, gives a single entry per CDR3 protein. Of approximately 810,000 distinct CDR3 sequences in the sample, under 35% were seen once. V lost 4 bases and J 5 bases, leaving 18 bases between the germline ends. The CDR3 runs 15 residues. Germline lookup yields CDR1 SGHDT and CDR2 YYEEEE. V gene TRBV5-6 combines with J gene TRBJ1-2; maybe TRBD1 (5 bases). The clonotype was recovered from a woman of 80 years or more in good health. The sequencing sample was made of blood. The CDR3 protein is CASSLRARGSYGYTF. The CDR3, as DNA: TGTGCCAGCAGCCTTAGGGCGCGGGGGAGTTATGGCTACACCTTC.